The source of this T cell receptor beta chain is a study of neurological immune-mediated disorders. General study points: The most TCR clonal expansion was seen in HTLV-1-associated myelopathy, whereas the least was seen in multiple sclerosis, below the level in healthy controls. Sharing of CDR3 amino acid sequences among expanded clones across subjects was absent, suggesting private repertoires in all groups.

Template-switch 5'RACE cDNA synthesis added a 10-nucleotide unique molecular identifier. TCRdb recomputed calls from the 5' RACE reads with MiXCR, one row per CDR3 protein. The data hold 45,000 to 60,000 distinct CDR3 sequences, with about 13% observed a single time. This clonotype has a count of ten or more. Its antigen remains unidentified. Documented time point: longitudinal time-point 3. The unsorted libraries were produced from 2 million PBMCs held at -80 C. Trimming took off 3 bases at V and 7 bases at J, with 12 bases between the two ends. The V gene's germline CDR1 is MDHEN and CDR2 SYDVKM. The length of the CDR3 is 13 residues.

The source of this sequence is a male donor with HTLV-1-associated myelopathy (HAM/TSP). Sequenced sample: PBMCs. J is TRBJ1-1 and V is TRBV28; D unclear. Here the CDR3 DNA reads TGTGCCAGCAGTTTCGGCAGCGCTCGTGAAGCTTTCTTT. It is translated as CASSFGSAREAFF.